This T cell receptor beta chain was observed in a study of vaccination and CD4 T cells after COVID-19. Trimming pared 4 bases from V and 2 bases from J, leaving 14 bases between. Germline V lookup: CDR1 ENHRY, CDR2 SYGVKD. The CDR3 is made up of 15 amino acids. This clonotype was seen only a few times. Its antigen is unknown. With the Oncomine TCR Beta short-read assay, DNA from cultured CD4+ T cells was sequenced. One entry per CDR3 protein, called by TCRdb with MiXCR from the PCR reads. The sample shows about 11,000 distinct CDR3 sequences, roughly half of them seen only once. Specified treatment: approximately nine-day PBMC culture with coronavirus spike peptide pools or control peptides (ViraFEST assay).

Sequencing was performed on CD4+ T cells from blood, cultured in vitro. The TCR originated in a human donor who had recovered from COVID-19. The chain employs TRBV10-3 and TRBJ1-1; tentatively, D is TRBD1 (6 bases). Here the CDR3 DNA reads TGTGCCATCAGTGGAACAGGGAAGCGTAACACTGAAGCTTTCTTT. This gives the protein CAISGTGKRNTEAFF.